This T cell receptor beta chain came from a study of vaccination and CD4 T cells after COVID-19. Study in general: Post-COVID samples were collected a median 101 days following diagnosis, spanning 35 to 161. Study results and caveats: In convalescent patients, a median roughly 86% of post-vaccine SARS-CoV-2-reactive clones appeared only after vaccination.

Documented time point: late sampling 161 to 241 days after vaccination in three convalescent patients. Sample treatment: approximately nine-day PBMC culture with coronavirus spike peptide pools or control peptides (ViraFEST assay). TCRs were sequenced by ViraFEST after antigen-specific T cells had been expanded with peptide pools. Roughly 2 million PBMCs per well were cultured with approximately 9.9 IU/ml IL-2 and about 10 ug/ml peptide pools. This clonotype was picked up a small number of times. Its antigen remains unidentified. An Oncomine TCR Beta short-read assay was used to sequence the DNA from cultured CD4+ T cells. TCRdb itself ran the PCR reads through MiXCR, one entry per CDR3 protein. This repertoire shows around 15,000 distinct CDR3 sequences, 52% found once; its top ten account for roughly 20%. This receptor was taken from a human donor who had recovered from COVID-19. This material consisted of CD4+ T cells from blood, cultured in vitro, taken about 7 months after SARS-CoV-2 vaccination.

The chain's CDR3 is CASSYSRRTEAFF. The CDR3 DNA reads TGTGCCAGCAGTTACTCGAGAAGGACTGAAGCTTTCTTT. The chain links TRBV6-5 to TRBJ1-1; D gene uncertain. The V and J ends lost 0 bases and 5 bases respectively, with 7 bases between them. This CDR3 is 13 amino acids long. Germline V gene data show CDR1 as MNHEY and CDR2 as SVGAGI.